Following are 6 T cell receptor beta chains from one sample sequenced in a study of sequential checkpoint blockade in melanoma. Treatment here: randomized to nivolumab then ipilimumab (arm A) or the reverse (arm B). Measured with immunoSEQ multiplex PCR; TCRdb has only the in-frame clones, and not every one. The sample consists of thousands of clones, 20% to 25% of them appearing once. The source was tumor tissue (inferred from file names), collected from a patient given nivolumab and ipilimumab in sequence. These receptors originate from a human donor with melanoma.

This clone was picked up a small number of times. The chain is built from TRBV11-3 and TRBJ2-5; D is unresolved. Germline loops: CDR1 SGHNT, CDR2 YENEEA. The CDR3 is 15 residues long. Trimming removed 1 base from V and 3 bases from J, with 12 bases in between. In nucleotides, the CDR3 is TGTGCCAGCAGCTTAGTATCCTATGCGAAAGAGACCCAGTACTTC. Translation gives CASSLVSYAKETQYF. The whole variable domain, filled in from reference TRBV11-3 and TRBJ2-5, reads EAGVVQSPRYKIIEKKQPVAFWCNPISGHNTLYWYLQNLGQGPELLIRYENEEAVDDSQLPKDRFSAERLKGVDSTLKIQPAELGDSAVYLCASSLVSYAKETQYFGPGTRLLVL.

This sequence joins TRBV25-1 and TRBJ2-5; 8 bases fit TRBD1. This CDR3 region has 14 residues. Trimming cost V 6 bases and J 4 bases; bases outside gene matches: 7. Per germline, CDR1 MGHDK and CDR2 SYGVNS. CDR3 sequence reads: CASSRGQYLETQYF. CDR3 DNA: TGTGCCAGCAGCAGGGGGCAATACTTAGAGACCCAGTACTTC. The whole variable domain, filled in from reference TRBV25-1 and TRBJ2-5, reads EADIYQTPRYLVIGTGKKITLECSQTMGHDKMYWYQQDPGMELHLIHYSYGVNSTEKGDLSSESTVSRIRTEHFPLTLESARPSHTSQYLCASSRGQYLETQYFGPGTRLLVL.

This clone came up a few times. The chain couples TRBV6-8 to TRBJ2-3; no reliable D call. Germline lookup yields CDR1 MNHGY and CDR2 SAAAGT. Trimming removed 3 bases from V and 1 base from J, with 11 bases in between. This CDR3 has 15 residues. In DNA form, the CDR3 reads TGTGCCAGCAGTTATGGCGGCGCGGGCACAGATACGCAGTATTTT. Protein product: CASSYGGAGTDTQYF.

This clone is labeled as large (0.1 to 1%). J is TRBJ1-1 and V is TRBV6-8, with TRBD1 identical over 10 bases. V shed 7 bases and J 2 bases; nucleotides not matched to a gene: 4. This CDR3 is built from 14 residues. Germline V gene data show CDR1 as MNHGY and CDR2 as SAAAGT. CDR3 sequence: CASISTGGNTEAFF. CDR3 in DNA: TGTGCCAGCATTTCGACAGGGGGCAACACTGAAGCTTTCTTT.

In this sample, this clone turned up many times. The V call is TRBV11-3, the J call TRBJ1-5, with 10 nucleotides matching TRBD1. This CDR3 spans 18 amino acids. CDR1 is SGHNT, CDR2 YENEEA, per germline. Germline trimming cut 3 bases from V and 7 bases from J; bases unmatched to any gene: 15. The CDR3 nucleotides are TGTGCCAGCAGCTTGGTTCCGTCGTCAGGGACAGGGGAACAGCCCCAGCATTTT. Amino acids: CASSLVPSSGTGEQPQHF.

This clone showed up just a few times. The chain is built from TRBV11-3 and TRBJ2-2, with a weak D call TRBD1 (5 bases). Trimming pared 5 bases from V and 4 bases from J, leaving 11 bases between. This CDR3 spans 14 amino acids. Germline-derived CDR1 and CDR2 are SGHNT and YENEEA. The CDR3 region is CASSALQGTGELFF. The CDR3 region has the DNA TGTGCCAGCAGCGCCCTTCAGGGCACCGGGGAGCTGTTTTTT.